The entry below describes one T cell receptor (beta chain). No antigen is known for it. Sequenced by immunoSEQ multiplex PCR; TCRdb stores in-frame clones only, minus some. Of tens of thousands of clones listed, roughly nine tenths are singletons. This sample is drawn from a study of siplizumab effects on memory and regulatory T cells. Study-level results: Major contributors to the alloresponse seemed to be naive T cells, which also appeared more diverse than memory cells. A naive or memory phenotype could not be assigned to roughly 80-95% of the proliferating CD4+ or CD8+ clones. Just a small share of alloreactive clones was traced back to unstimulated subsets.

The sample comprised CD8+ T cells sorted from blood. This TCR was sampled from a human donor in good health.

The CDR3 DNA sequence: TGCGCCAGCAGCCAGACCCAAAACACCGGGGAGCTGTTTTTT. Amino acid sequence: CASSQTQNTGELFF. V and J are TRBV4-1 and TRBJ2-2, with no clear D. The V end lost 3 bases, the J end lost 2 bases, and 7 bases lay between the germline ends. Germline V CDR1 and CDR2: MGHRA, YSYEKL. The CDR3 covers 14 residues.